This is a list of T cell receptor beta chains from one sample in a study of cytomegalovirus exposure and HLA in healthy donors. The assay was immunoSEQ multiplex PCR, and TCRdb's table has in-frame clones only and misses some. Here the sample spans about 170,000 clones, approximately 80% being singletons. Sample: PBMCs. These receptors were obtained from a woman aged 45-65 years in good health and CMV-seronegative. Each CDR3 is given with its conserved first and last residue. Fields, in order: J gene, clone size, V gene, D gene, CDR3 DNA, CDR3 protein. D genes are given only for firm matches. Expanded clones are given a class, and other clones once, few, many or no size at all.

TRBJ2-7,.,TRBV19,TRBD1,TGTGCCAGTAGCGGGACAGGGGGATTTGACGAGCAGTACTTC,CASSGTGGFDEQYF
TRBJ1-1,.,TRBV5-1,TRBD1,TGCGCCAGCAGCTTGACTTCAGGGACAGGGGTCTCTGAAGCTTTCTTT,CASSLTSGTGVSEAFF
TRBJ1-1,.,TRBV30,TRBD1,TGTGCCTGGAGTGTAATGGTAGGGACAGGTGAAGCTTTCTTT,CAWSVMVGTGEAFF
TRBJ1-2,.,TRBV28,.,TGTGCCAGCAGTCCCGGCGGGAGTAGGTCGGGCGGCTATGGCTACACCTTC,CASSPGGSRSGGYGYTF
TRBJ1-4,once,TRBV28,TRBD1,TGTGCCAGCAGCAAAGGACAGGGCCCAACTAATGAAAAACTGTTTTTT,CASSKGQGPTNEKLFF
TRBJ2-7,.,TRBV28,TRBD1,TGTGCCAGCAGCTTTGGTAAAGGGGGCAACGACGAGCAGTACTTC,CASSFGKGGNDEQYF
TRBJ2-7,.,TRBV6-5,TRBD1,TGTGCCAGCAGTTTGGGACAGACCTACGAGCAGTACTTC,CASSLGQTYEQYF
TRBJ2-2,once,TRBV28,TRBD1,TGTGCCAGCAGTTCCGGGACAGGCGACACCGGGGAGCTGTTTTTT,CASSSGTGDTGELFF
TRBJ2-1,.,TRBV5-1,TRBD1,TGCGCCAGTAGGGACGTTTCGGGACAGCCTTACAATGAGCAGTTCTTC,CASRDVSGQPYNEQFF
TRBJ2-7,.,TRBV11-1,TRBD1,TGTGCCAGCAGCCCGACGACAGGGACAGGGGTTCTCAACGAGCAGTACTTC,CASSPTTGTGVLNEQYF
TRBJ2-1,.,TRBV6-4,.,TGTGCCAGCAGTGACGGCCAGCGGGCGGGCAATGAGCAGTTCTTC,CASSDGQRAGNEQFF
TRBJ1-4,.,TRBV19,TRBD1,TGTGCCAGTAGTACCATTACAGGGGCAACTAATGAAAAACTGTTTTTT,CASSTITGATNEKLFF
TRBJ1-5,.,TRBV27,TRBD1,TGTGCCAGCAGTCCTATCACAGGGGGCAATCAGCCCCAGCATTTT,CASSPITGGNQPQHF
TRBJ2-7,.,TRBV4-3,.,TGCGCCAGCAGTCACGGCCGGACAGCAGGATTCTACGAGCAGTACTTC,CASSHGRTAGFYEQYF
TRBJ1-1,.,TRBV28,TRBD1,TGTGCCAGCAGACCCGACAGGGGGCCAGGGAACACTGAAGCTTTCTTT,CASRPDRGPGNTEAFF
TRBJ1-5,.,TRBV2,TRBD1,TGTGCCAGCGGAGGGGGCCAAGGCAATCAGCCCCAGCATTTT,CASGGGQGNQPQHF
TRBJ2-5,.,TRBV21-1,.,TGTGCCAGCAGCCACCCCGGACGGACTCAAGAGACCCAGTACTTC,CASSHPGRTQETQYF
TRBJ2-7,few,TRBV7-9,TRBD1,TGTGCCAGCAACTCAGACAGGGGAATTATCTACGAGCAGTACTTC,CASNSDRGIIYEQYF
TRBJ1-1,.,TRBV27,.,TGTGCCAGCAGTTTAGGGGGGTTGACTGAAGCTTTCTTT,CASSLGGLTEAFF
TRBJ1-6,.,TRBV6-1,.,TGTGCCAGCAGTGAAGCGGAGGGAACGGGTAATTCACCCCTCCACTTT,CASSEAEGTGNSPLHF
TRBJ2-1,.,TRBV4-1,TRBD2,TGCGCCAGCTCGGGGCTAGCGGGGGGGAGCTCCTACAATGAGCAGTTCTTC,CASSGLAGGSSYNEQFF
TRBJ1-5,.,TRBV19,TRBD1,TGTGCCAGTAGCAAAGGACAGGGGCCACCTGGAGATCAGCCCCAGCATTTT,CASSKGQGPPGDQPQHF
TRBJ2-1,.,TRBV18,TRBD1,TGTGCCAGCTCAACGAGGACAGGGGGCGTATCCGACGACAATGAGCAGTTCTTC,CASSTRTGGVSDDNEQFF
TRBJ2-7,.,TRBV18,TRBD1,TGTGCCAGCTCACCTAGGACAGGCAAGTACGAGCAGTACTTC,CASSPRTGKYEQYF
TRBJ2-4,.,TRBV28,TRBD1,TGTGCCAGCAGGCAGGGACAGTCCAAAAACATTCAGTACTTC,CASRQGQSKNIQYF
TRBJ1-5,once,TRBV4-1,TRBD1,TGCGCCAGCAGCCAAGAGGGTTTCGGGACAGGGGGCAATCAGCCCCAGCATTTT,CASSQEGFGTGGNQPQHF
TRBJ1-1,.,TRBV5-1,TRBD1,TGCGCCAGCAGTACCGGACAGGGGACTGAAGCTTTCTTT,CASSTGQGTEAFF
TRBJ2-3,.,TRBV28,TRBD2,TGTGCCAGCAGTTTTACGGGAGCGGGGACAGATACGCAGTATTTT,CASSFTGAGTDTQYF